A single sample is the source of the 26 T cell receptor beta chains below, sequenced in a study of cytomegalovirus exposure and HLA in healthy donors. With 60 Vbeta and 13 Jbeta primers, the PCR was carried out. Assay: immunoSEQ multiplex PCR; the TCRdb copy retains only in-frame clones and omits some. The table records roughly 80,000 clones, over 70% of them present only once. Sequenced material: PBMCs. Receptor source: a man aged 45 to 65 in good health and CMV-seropositive.

The chain links TRBV27 to TRBJ2-5; the match to TRBD1 covers 9 bases. The J call could be wrong; TRBJ2-7 is a better fit for the DNA end. Per the germline V gene, CDR1 is MNHEY and CDR2 is SMNVEV (reference sequence). This CDR3 has 13 residues. CDR3 sequence: CASKDRGDYEQYF. The CDR3 bases are TGTGCCAGCAAGGACAGGGGTGACTACGAGCAGTACTTC.

The chain couples TRBV19 to TRBJ2-1; TRBD2 matches at 12 bases. With 7 bases clipped from V and 10 bases from J, the junction kept 14 bases outside the gene matches. Germline CDR1 is LNHDA and CDR2 is SQIVND (reference sequence). The CDR3 contains 16 residues. CDR3 DNA sequence: TGTGCCAGTATGCCGCTAGCGGGAGGGCTCGCTATGGAGCAGTTCTTC. Translation: CASMPLAGGLAMEQFF.

V gene TRBV11-3 combines with J gene TRBJ2-7, with D unclear. V shed 1 base and J shed 4 bases, with 11 bases lying between them. Looked up from germline, CDR1 is SGHNT and CDR2 is YENEEA. The CDR3 length is 14 residues. The CDR3 reads CASSLVTPGYEQYF. DNA for the CDR3: TGTGCCAGCAGCTTAGTTACACCAGGATACGAGCAGTACTTC.

This clone has just a few counts. V gene TRBV19 combines with J gene TRBJ1-5, with TRBD1 matching over 12 bases. V gave up 4 bases and J gave up 4 bases; unmatched junction bases: 5. Looked up from germline, CDR1 is LNHDA and CDR2 is SQIVND (reference sequence). There are 16 residues in the CDR3. The CDR3 reads CASSTGTGGLNQPQHF. CDR3 nucleotide sequence: TGTGCCAGTAGTACCGGGACAGGGGGCTTGAATCAGCCCCAGCATTTT.

The chain combines TRBV7-9 with TRBJ2-5; unclear D gene. Trimming left V 5 bases short and J 2 bases short, with 15 bases between. CDR1 and CDR2 from the germline V gene are SEHNR and FQNEAQ (reference sequence). The CDR3 runs to 15 residues. The CDR3 sequence is CASSLTYTTQETQYF. CDR3 DNA sequence: TGTGCCAGCAGCCTTACTTACACTACACAAGAGACCCAGTACTTC.

CDR3 loop: CASSRWGLSSYNEQFF. CDR3 sequence (DNA): TGTGCCAGCAGCAGGTGGGGACTGAGCTCCTACAATGAGCAGTTCTTC. This chain connects TRBV7-3 to TRBJ2-1, with TRBD2 as a possible D gene (6 bases). V shed 5 bases and J shed 0 bases, with 14 bases lying between them. The length of the CDR3 is 16 residues. Per germline, CDR1 SGHTA and CDR2 FQGTGA.

This clone has only one observation. V is TRBV4-1 and J is TRBJ2-7; 8 nucleotides agree with TRBD2. CDR3 length: 13 residues. Losses at the gene ends were 4 bases for V and 3 bases for J; bases not matched to a gene: 2. Germline V gives CDR1 MGHRA, CDR2 YSYEKL. The CDR3 protein is CASSPTSGYEQYF. In nucleotides, the CDR3 is TGCGCCAGCAGCCCAACTAGCGGCTACGAGCAGTACTTC.

The chain employs TRBV7-2 and TRBJ2-4, with 9 bases identical to TRBD2. This CDR3 comprises 14 residues. Germline values: CDR1 SGHTA, CDR2 FQGNSA. V lost 5 bases and J lost 7; bases outside the gene matches: 6. The CDR3 DNA reads TGTGCCAGCAGCCTCGGGACTAGCTCGAACATTCAGTACTTC. Translating it yields CASSLGTSSNIQYF.

The J gene is TRBJ2-4, the V gene TRBV6-1; 7 bases map to TRBD1. V was pared by 4 bases and J by 0 bases, with 18 bases of the junction left unmatched. In germline, CDR1 is MNHNS, CDR2 SASEGT. This CDR3 comprises 20 residues. Here the CDR3 reads CASSGILPGQPLLAKNIQYF. The DNA for the CDR3 is TGTGCCAGCAGTGGTATCTTGCCGGGACAGCCTTTACTAGCCAAAAACATTCAGTACTTC.

CDR3 loop: CASSQVGWALTDTQYF. For the CDR3, the DNA is TGCGCCAGCAGCCAAGTTGGCTGGGCACTCACAGATACGCAGTATTTT. The rearrangement joins TRBV4-1 to TRBJ2-3, with D hard to call. V was cut by 1 base and J by 2 bases, with 13 bases left in between. CDR3 size: 16 residues. Germline loops: CDR1 MGHRA, CDR2 YSYEKL.

In this sample, this clone turned up a few times. The V gene is TRBV11-3, the J gene TRBJ1-3; D not certain. V was trimmed by 2 bases and J by 4 bases, leaving 6 bases between them. This CDR3 region has 13 residues. CDR1 and CDR2 from the germline V gene are SGHNT and YENEEA. CDR3: CASSLSEGNTIYF. The CDR3 DNA follows: TGTGCCAGCAGCTTATCGGAGGGAAACACCATATATTTT. The complete variable domain, with remaining parts taken from reference TRBV11-3 and TRBJ1-3, reads EAGVVQSPRYKIIEKKQPVAFWCNPISGHNTLYWYLQNLGQGPELLIRYENEEAVDDSQLPKDRFSAERLKGVDSTLKIQPAELGDSAVYLCASSLSEGNTIYFGEGSWLTVV.

This clone showed up just a few times. The chain is built from TRBV15 and TRBJ2-1, with 9 bases that match TRBD2. The ends lost 4 bases at V and 2 bases at J; junction bases unmatched: 3. The CDR3 covers 15 residues. Germline V gene sequence: CDR1 LNHNV, CDR2 YYDKDF (reference sequence). CDR3 sequence (DNA): TGTGCCACCAGCATCAAGCGGGAGGCCTACAATGAGCAGTTCTTC. Translating gives CATSIKREAYNEQFF.

This sequence joins TRBV18 and TRBJ2-7, with D possibly matching TRBD1 (6 bases). Germline CDR1 and CDR2: KGHSH and LQKENI. Trimming took off 3 bases at V and 4 bases at J, with 13 bases between the two ends. CDR3 length: 14 residues. For the CDR3, the DNA is TGTGCCAGCTCACCGACAGGACGGGATTACGAGCAGTACTTC. Translated, it gives CASSPTGRDYEQYF.

The CDR3 region is CASSPRTSGKRETQYF. The DNA of the CDR3 is TGTGCCAGCAGCCCACGGACTAGCGGGAAGAGAGAGACCCAGTACTTC. V and J are TRBV7-2 and TRBJ2-5; TRBD2 agrees at 12 bases. CDR1 is SGHTA and CDR2 is FQGNSA in the germline V gene. V trimming: 5 bases; J trimming: 4 bases; junction bases outside the gene matches: 8. CDR3 size: 16 residues.

The V and J genes are TRBV5-1 and TRBJ1-6, with D unresolved. V was trimmed by 1 base and J by 1 base, leaving 15 bases between them. CDR1 SGHRS and CDR2 YFSETQ come from the germline V gene. This CDR3 has 18 amino acids. The CDR3 loop is CASSLRGISESYNSPLHF. The CDR3 nucleotides read TGCGCCAGCAGCTTGCGGGGAATTAGTGAGTCCTATAATTCACCCCTCCACTTT. Full variable domain (missing parts from reference TRBV5-1 and TRBJ1-6): KAGVTQTPRYLIKTRGQQVTLSCSPISGHRSVSWYQQTPGQGLQFLFEYFSETQRNKGNFPGRFSGRQFSNSRSEMNVSTLELGDSALYLCASSLRGISESYNSPLHFGNGTRLTVT.

Only a few counts were recorded for this clone. The chain joins TRBV29-1 to TRBJ1-5, with D perhaps matching TRBD1 (5 bases). Trimming shortened V by 7 bases and J by 5 bases, and 6 bases separated the two germline ends. Germline CDR1 SQVTM, CDR2 ANQGSEA. The CDR3 is made up of 10 amino acids. Here the CDR3 DNA reads TGCAGCGGGACACATCAGCCCCAGCATTTT. This translates into CSGTHQPQHF.

The CDR3 protein is CASSFLTRDEQYF. For the CDR3, the DNA is TGTGCCAGCAGCTTTTTGACCAGGGACGAGCAGTACTTC. This chain links TRBV13 with TRBJ2-7; D might be TRBD1 (5 bases). This CDR3 is built from 13 residues. The V end was cut by 3 bases, the J end by 5 bases, with 11 bases between. From germline, CDR1 is PRHDT and CDR2 FYEKMQ (reference sequence).

The rearrangement joins TRBV5-6 to TRBJ1-2, with 7 positions matching TRBD1. Per the germline V gene, CDR1 is SGHDT and CDR2 is YYEEEE. The CDR3 spans 15 residues. The ends lost 4 bases at V and 2 bases at J; junction bases unmatched: 8. The CDR3: CASSTGTARNYGYTF. For the CDR3, the DNA is TGTGCCAGCAGCACTGGGACAGCCCGGAACTATGGCTACACCTTC.

The chain joins TRBV9 to TRBJ1-1; 9 nucleotides align to TRBD1. V was clipped by 4 bases and J by 5 bases; unmatched bases: 9. The CDR3 loop spans 15 amino acids. Germline V gene lookup returns CDR1 SGDLS and CDR2 YYNGEE. CDR3 DNA: TGTGCCAGCAGCACCTCGGGACAGGGAAATACTGAAGCTTTCTTT. Amino acids: CASSTSGQGNTEAFF. Together with reference TRBV9 and TRBJ1-1, the CDR3 gives the full variable domain: DSGVTQTPKHLITATGQRVTLRCSPRSGDLSVYWYQQSLDQGLQFLIQYYNGEERAKGNILERFSAQQFPDLHSELNLSSLELGDSALYFCASSTSGQGNTEAFFGQGTRLTVV.

The chain employs TRBV11-3 and TRBJ2-7; 8 bases are a match to TRBD1. Germline values: CDR1 SGHNT, CDR2 YENEEA. After removal of 4 bases from V and 0 bases from J, the junction contained 2 bases not matched to a gene. The CDR3 extends over 14 amino acids. In DNA, the CDR3 is TGTGCCAGCAGCTGGGGACAGGACTCCTACGAGCAGTACTTC. It is translated as CASSWGQDSYEQYF.

This clone was seen a few times. CDR3 coding DNA: TGTGCCAGCAGTCGCGGGAGGGCCGGTACCGGGGAGCTGTTTTTT. Its translation is CASSRGRAGTGELFF. This chain uses TRBV6-6 with TRBJ2-2; 9 positions agree with TRBD2. Germline V gene sequence: CDR1 MNHNY, CDR2 SVGAGI (reference sequence). The junction had 6 bases not matched to a gene; V was cut back by 5 bases and J by 5 bases. The CDR3 length is 15 residues.

This clone showed up just once. This chain joins TRBV4-2 and TRBJ2-5; perhaps TRBD1 as D (5 bases). V dropped 3 bases and J dropped 8 bases, with 7 bases sitting between them. The CDR3 consists of 11 residues. CDR1 is LGHNA and CDR2 is YNFKEQ in the germline V gene. The CDR3 DNA reads as TGTGCCAGCAGCCAGGGGCTTACCCAGTACTTC. Translated, it gives CASSQGLTQYF.

The chain is built from TRBV7-9 and TRBJ2-5; a possible D gene is TRBD2 (6 bases). The end of the DNA is better explained by TRBJ2-7, so the J call may be wrong. In germline, CDR1 is SEHNR, CDR2 FQNEAQ (reference sequence). The length of the CDR3 is 14 residues. The chain's CDR3 is CASSLGQGGFEQYF. The CDR3 DNA sequence: TGTGCCAGCAGCTTAGGGCAGGGAGGCTTCGAGCAGTACTTC.

A remark on this clone: At one boundary the junction diverges from the germline segment, which might be a read error. This sample also contains other DNA sequences that code for the same CDR3. CDR3 residues: CASSYTGIYGYTF. In DNA, the CDR3 is TGTGCCAGCAGCTACACAGGGATCTATGGCTACACTTTC. The V call is TRBV7-9, the J call TRBJ1-2, with D perhaps matching TRBD1 (6 bases). CDR1 is SEHNR and CDR2 is FQNEAQ in the germline V gene (reference sequence). The CDR3 runs 13 residues.

J is TRBJ2-5 and V is TRBV25-1; 13 bases align to TRBD2. This CDR3 is 15 amino acids long. Trimming at V came to 2 bases and at J to 5 bases, leaving 2 bases not matched to a gene. Per germline, CDR1 MGHDK and CDR2 SYGVNS. Here the CDR3 DNA reads TGTGCCAGCAGTGAAGGACTAGCGGGAGAGGAGACCCAGTACTTC. Translation: CASSEGLAGEETQYF.

The chain is built from TRBV7-2 and TRBJ2-3; 11 bases are shared with TRBD2. V trimming: 5 bases; J trimming: 2 bases; junction bases outside the gene matches: 6. Germline V CDR1 and CDR2: SGHTA, FQGNSA. The CDR3 loop spans 16 amino acids. The CDR3 coding sequence is TGTGCCAGCAGCCCACGACTAGCGGGGCCCACAGATACGCAGTATTTT. It encodes CASSPRLAGPTDTQYF.